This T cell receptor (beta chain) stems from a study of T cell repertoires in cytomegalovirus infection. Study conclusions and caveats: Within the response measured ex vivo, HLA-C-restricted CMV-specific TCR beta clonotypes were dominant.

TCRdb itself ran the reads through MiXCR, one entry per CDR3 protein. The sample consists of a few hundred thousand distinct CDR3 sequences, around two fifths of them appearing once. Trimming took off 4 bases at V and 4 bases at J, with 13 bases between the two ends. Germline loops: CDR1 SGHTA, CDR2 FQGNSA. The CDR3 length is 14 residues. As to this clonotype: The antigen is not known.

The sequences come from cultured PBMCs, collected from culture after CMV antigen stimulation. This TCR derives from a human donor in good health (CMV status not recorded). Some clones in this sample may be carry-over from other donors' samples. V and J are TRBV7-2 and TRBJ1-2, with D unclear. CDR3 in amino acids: CASSSRADTYGYTF. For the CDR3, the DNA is TGTGCCAGCAGCTCCAGAGCCGACACCTATGGCTACACCTTC.